These T cell receptor beta chains were read from a single sample in a study of T-cell reconstitution after alpha-beta-depleted transplantation in children. A single record per CDR3 protein comes from TCRdb applying MiXCR to the PCR reads. There are around 580,000 distinct CDR3 sequences in the sample; over 20% occur only once, and about a third lies in the top ten. The material sequenced was PBMCs, taken before TCRalphabeta/CD19-depleted stem cell transplant. Every receptor here comes from a boy under two years old with Wiskott-Aldrich syndrome, due to receive a stem cell transplant. The CDR3 runs from the conserved cysteine through the conserved F or W. D genes are given only for firm matches. Clone size appears in some rows only: once, few, many, or a class for an expanded clone.

.,TRBV5-1,TRBJ2-7,TRBD1,CASRFLTGGIEQYF,TGCGCCAGCAGATTTCTCACAGGGGGCATCGAGCAGTACTTC
.,TRBV6-5,TRBJ1-2,.,CASSYSAGNYGYTF,TGTGCCAGCAGTTACTCGGCAGGGAACTATGGCTACACCTTC
few,TRBV12-5,TRBJ2-5,TRBD1,CASGLGVTGVQETQYF,TGTGCTAGTGGTTTGGGAGTGACAGGGGTCCAAGAGACCCAGTACTTC
.,TRBV11-2,TRBJ2-7,TRBD1,CASSSYRGQSYEQYF,TGTGCCAGCAGCTCGTACAGGGGGCAGTCCTACGAGCAGTACTTC
few,TRBV5-1,TRBJ1-6,.,CASSYRVEGSPLHF,TGCGCCAGCAGCTACAGGGTTGAGGGATCACCCCTCCACTTT
once,TRBV5-1,TRBJ2-1,TRBD1,CASSFYPPGQGLGTTYNEQFF,TGCGCCAGCAGCTTCTACCCTCCGGGACAGGGCTTAGGTACCACCTACAATGAGCAGTTCTTC
few,TRBV20-1,TRBJ1-4,.,CSATRSEKLFF,TGCAGTGCTACCCGTTCTGAAAAACTGTTTTTT
.,TRBV5-1,TRBJ2-1,TRBD2,CASKLAGVGEQFF,TGCGCCAGCAAACTAGCGGGAGTTGGTGAGCAGTTCTTC
many,TRBV28,TRBJ2-5,.,CASSRTGGVGKTQYF,TGTGCCAGCAGTAGGACAGGCGGGGTGGGGAAGACCCAGTACTTC
few,TRBV20-1,TRBJ2-2,TRBD2,CSARVGTSGRASNTGELFF,TGCAGTGCTAGAGTAGGGACTAGCGGGAGGGCTTCGAACACCGGGGAGCTGTTTTTT
many,TRBV5-1,TRBJ2-2,.,CASSLGPDTGELFF,TGCGCCAGCAGCTTGGGTCCGGACACCGGGGAGCTGTTTTTT
few,TRBV5-4,TRBJ2-1,.,CASSLGQAGTPYSYNEQFF,TGTGCCAGCAGCTTGGGACAGGCCGGGACTCCGTACTCCTACAATGAGCAGTTCTTC
few,TRBV3-1,TRBJ1-1,.,CASSQDGGSPHTEAFF,TGTGCCAGCAGCCAAGATGGTGGCAGTCCGCACACTGAAGCTTTCTTT
many,TRBV5-1,TRBJ2-7,.,CASSLGEGSYEQYF,TGCGCCAGCAGCTTGGGAGAGGGGAGCTACGAGCAGTACTTC
few,TRBV30,TRBJ1-1,.,CAWTGHRNTEAFF,TGTGCCTGGACCGGCCACCGGAACACTGAAGCTTTCTTT
.,TRBV28,TRBJ1-1,.,CASSLLWQAGTEAFF,TGTGCCAGCAGTTTATTATGGCAGGCTGGCACTGAAGCTTTCTTT
few,TRBV10-3,TRBJ2-1,.,CAIRGLWGDEQFF,TGTGCCATCAGAGGTCTCTGGGGCGATGAGCAGTTCTTC
few,TRBV5-4,TRBJ2-7,.,CASSLDIQLPSEQYF,TGTGCCAGCAGCTTGGATATACAGCTCCCATCTGAGCAGTACTTC
.,TRBV28,TRBJ2-7,TRBD1,CASSSTGGMYF,TGTGCCAGCAGTTCCACAGGGGGCATGTACTTC
.,TRBV27,TRBJ2-1,TRBD2,CASSPGLAGVYNEQFF,TGTGCCAGCAGCCCCGGACTAGCGGGAGTATACAATGAGCAGTTCTTC
few,TRBV20-1,TRBJ2-1,.,CSASGLALGNEQFF,TGCAGTGCTAGTGGGCTAGCATTGGGCAATGAGCAGTTCTTC
.,TRBV5-1,TRBJ2-1,.,CASILGAEYNEQFF,TGCGCCAGCATCTTGGGGGCAGAGTACAATGAGCAGTTCTTC
.,TRBV5-8,TRBJ2-4,.,CASSLASGLGAKNIQYF,TGTGCCAGCAGCTTGGCCTCAGGGTTGGGAGCCAAAAACATTCAGTACTTC
.,TRBV7-9,TRBJ2-5,TRBD2,CASSSPAGGPETQYF,TGTGCCAGCAGCTCCCCTGCGGGAGGGCCTGAGACCCAGTACTTC
.,TRBV20-1,TRBJ2-2,.,CSARVSVRNTGELFF,TGCAGTGCTAGAGTATCTGTGAGAAACACCGGGGAGCTGTTTTTT
few,TRBV27,TRBJ2-3,TRBD2,CASSSISGSADTQYF,TGTGCCAGCAGTTCTATTAGCGGGAGCGCAGATACGCAGTATTTT
many,TRBV5-1,TRBJ2-3,TRBD2,CASSRWQREKEDTQYF,TGCGCCAGCAGTCGGTGGCAGCGGGAGAAGGAGGATACGCAGTATTTT
few,TRBV5-1,TRBJ2-3,.,CASSPSLGYTDTQYF,TGCGCCAGCAGCCCTTCCCTAGGGTACACAGATACGCAGTATTTT
.,TRBV5-1,TRBJ2-2,TRBD2,CASSLAGGFAGELFF,TGCGCCAGCAGCTTAGCGGGAGGCTTTGCCGGGGAGCTGTTTTTT
few,TRBV29-1,TRBJ2-3,.,CSAAMRSTDTQYF,TGCAGCGCAGCGATGCGCTCCACAGATACGCAGTATTTT
.,TRBV20-1,TRBJ2-2,.,CSARARRNTGELFF,TGCAGTGCTAGAGCCAGGAGGAACACCGGGGAGCTGTTTTTT
.,TRBV20-1,TRBJ1-1,.,CSAEPVAARLNTEAFF,TGCAGTGCCGAACCCGTCGCAGCGAGATTGAACACTGAAGCTTTCTTT
few,TRBV3-1,TRBJ2-7,.,CASRARLEGPYEQYF,TGTGCCAGCAGGGCGAGACTAGAGGGTCCCTACGAGCAGTACTTC
few,TRBV3-1,TRBJ2-7,.,CASSHAGSSEQYF,TGTGCCAGCAGCCATGCGGGATCTAGCGAGCAGTACTTC
.,TRBV20-1,TRBJ2-7,.,CSAREPTRGSYEQYF,TGCAGTGCTAGAGAACCGACGAGAGGTTCCTACGAGCAGTACTTC
few,TRBV11-2,TRBJ2-1,.,CASSPHRSYNEQFF,TGTGCCAGCAGCCCCCATCGATCCTACAATGAGCAGTTCTTC
.,TRBV5-5,TRBJ2-1,.,CASSLGIGQINNEQFF,TGTGCCAGCAGCTTGGGTATAGGCCAGATAAACAATGAGCAGTTCTTC
.,TRBV11-1,TRBJ2-2,TRBD2,CASSFRRLAGGNTGELFF,TGTGCCAGCAGCTTTAGACGGCTAGCGGGCGGGAACACCGGGGAGCTGTTTTTT
.,TRBV5-1,TRBJ2-6,.,CASTMDLSGANVLTF,TGCGCCAGCACGATGGACCTCTCTGGGGCCAACGTCCTGACTTTC
.,TRBV24-1,TRBJ2-7,TRBD1,CATSESGTASYEQYF,TGTGCCACCAGTGAATCCGGGACAGCTTCCTACGAGCAGTACTTC
.,TRBV15,TRBJ1-1,.,CATSRGQGNTEAFF,TGTGCCACCAGCAGAGGTCAGGGGAACACTGAAGCTTTCTTT
.,TRBV7-2,TRBJ1-3,.,CASSFGRGGNTIYF,TGTGCCAGCAGCTTCGGCAGGGGTGGAAACACCATATATTTT
.,TRBV7-2,TRBJ1-3,.,CASSLNNLGSGNTIYF,TGTGCCAGCAGCTTAAATAATCTTGGCTCTGGAAACACCATATATTTT
.,TRBV12-3/TRBV12-4,TRBJ2-1,.,CASSLAGGIFDNEQFF,TGTGCCAGCAGTTTAGCGGGAGGAATCTTCGACAATGAGCAGTTCTTC
.,TRBV20-1,TRBJ2-1,TRBD2,CSARRTSGIHNEQFF,TGCAGTGCTAGACGGACTAGCGGGATCCACAATGAGCAGTTCTTC
once,TRBV2,TRBJ2-1,TRBD2,CASSSTSGSSNEQFF,TGTGCCAGCAGTTCGACTAGCGGGAGCTCCAATGAGCAGTTCTTC
few,TRBV7-2,TRBJ2-7,TRBD2,CASSRLAGALEQYF,TGTGCCAGCAGCCGCCTAGCGGGAGCCCTCGAGCAGTACTTC
.,TRBV7-9,TRBJ2-3,TRBD2,CASSHGLAVSTDTQYF,TGTGCCAGCAGCCACGGACTAGCGGTTAGCACAGATACGCAGTATTTT
few,TRBV28,TRBJ2-7,.,CASCQRASYEQYF,TGTGCCAGTTGCCAGCGGGCTTCCTACGAGCAGTACTTC
few,TRBV14,TRBJ2-2,.,CASSPRGVGELFF,TGTGCCAGCAGCCCCCGGGGTGTCGGGGAGCTGTTTTTT
.,TRBV11-2,TRBJ2-2,TRBD2,CASSSTSGRANTGELFF,TGTGCCAGCAGCTCCACTAGCGGGAGGGCCAACACCGGGGAGCTGTTTTTT